The 27 T cell receptor beta chains below come from one sample, sequenced in a study. The sorted Tregs were CD4+CD25+CD127-/low cells. TCRdb analysed the 5' RACE reads with MiXCR anew, one entry per CDR3 protein. In the table there are 9,500 to 15,000 distinct CDR3 sequences, about 53% of which are singletons. The sequenced sample consisted of tumor-infiltrating Tregs sorted from the breast tumor. The receptors come from a female donor with breast cancer.

The rearrangement uses TRBV29-1 and TRBJ2-3; D call uncertain. Trimming cost V 7 bases and J 4 bases, with 9 bases left between them. Germline V gene lookup returns CDR1 SQVTM and CDR2 ANQGSEA. This CDR3 comprises 11 residues. The CDR3 sequence is CSGYFADTQYF. Written as DNA, the CDR3 is TGCAGCGGCTACTTTGCAGATACGCAGTATTTT.

This chain connects TRBV12-3 or TRBV12-4 to TRBJ2-5; D is unresolved. CDR3 length: 14 amino acids. Trimming stripped 3 bases from V and 5 bases from J, with 13 bases between. CDR3 nucleotide sequence: TGTGCCAGCAGTTTTTTCTTCGCGAGGGAGACCCAGTACTTC. This codes for CASSFFFARETQYF.

This rearrangement joins TRBV30 to TRBJ1-5; maybe TRBD1 (5 bases). Trimming took off 0 bases at V and 5 bases at J, with 8 bases between the two ends. Germline CDR1 is GTSNPN and CDR2 is SVGIG (reference sequence). This CDR3 region has 13 residues. The CDR3, as DNA: TGTGCCTGGAGTGTCGGGGGGGATCAGCCCCAGCATTTT. Its protein product is CAWSVGGDQPQHF.

This chain uses TRBV7-9 with TRBJ2-1; D gene unclear. The ends were cut back, 0 bases at V and 2 bases at J, with 8 bases in the middle. CDR3 length: 15 residues. CDR1 is SEHNR and CDR2 is FQNEAQ in the germline V gene (reference sequence). The CDR3 DNA reads TGTGCCAGCAGCTTAGCACGGGCAGCCTACAATGAGCAGTTCTTC. Protein sequence: CASSLARAAYNEQFF. Full variable domain (remainder filled in from reference TRBV7-9 and TRBJ2-1): DTGVSQNPRHKITKRGQNVTFRCDPISEHNRLYWYRQTLGQGPEFLTYFQNEAQLEKSRLLSDRFSAERPKGSFSTLEIQRTEQGDSAMYLCASSLARAAYNEQFFGPGTRLTVL.

The rearrangement uses TRBV20-1 and TRBJ2-7, with D perhaps TRBD1 (6 bases). Germline V gives CDR1 DFQATT, CDR2 SNEGSKA (reference sequence). This CDR3 has 13 amino acids. V was cut by 6 bases and J by 4 bases, with 16 bases left in between. The CDR3 nucleotides are TGCAGTGCCAGGGGTACCCCAGAATACGAGCAGTACGTC. Protein: CSARGTPEYEQYV.

The genes are TRBV20-1 and TRBJ2-1; D unclear. The germline CDR1 and CDR2 sequences are DFQATT and SNEGSKA (reference sequence). The ends were cut back, 5 bases at V and 7 bases at J, with 18 bases in the middle. CDR3 length: 14 residues. Here the CDR3 reads CSACQGSFCNEQFF. The CDR3 DNA reads as TGCAGTGCTTGCCAAGGCTCCTTCTGTAATGAGCAGTTCTTC.

In this sample, this clonotype turned up a few times. The chain employs TRBV5-1 and TRBJ2-2, with TRBD1 identical over 9 bases. The germline gives CDR1 SGHRS, CDR2 YFSETQ. This CDR3 has 16 residues. V gave up 4 bases and J gave up 3 bases; unmatched junction bases: 7. CDR3 residues: CASSEPGQGYTGELFF. In DNA form, the CDR3 reads TGCGCCAGCAGCGAACCGGGACAGGGATACACCGGGGAGCTGTTTTTT.

The gene calls are TRBV20-1 and TRBJ1-2; TRBD1 might be the D (5 bases). V lost 5 bases to trimming and J lost 4 bases, with 17 bases between them. Germline V gives CDR1 DFQATT, CDR2 SNEGSKA (reference sequence). There are 14 residues in the CDR3. The CDR3 DNA reads as TGCAGTGCTCGTGGGACGGCCACCTCCTATGGCTACACCTTC. Translated, it gives CSARGTATSYGYTF.

The chain recombines TRBV7-8 with TRBJ2-7; weak D call: TRBD2 (6 bases). Germline CDR1 SGHVS, CDR2 FQNEAQ. The CDR3 loop spans 13 amino acids. V dropped 2 bases and J dropped 4 bases, with 9 bases sitting between them. The CDR3 sequence is CASSLRGTYEQYF. DNA of the CDR3: TGTGCCAGCAGCTTACGGGGGACTTACGAGCAGTACTTC. Using reference TRBV7-8 and TRBJ2-7 for the parts outside the CDR3, the full variable domain is GAGVSQSPRYKVAKRGQDVALRCDPISGHVSLFWYQQALGQGPEFLTYFQNEAQLDKSGLPSDRFFAERPEGSVSTLKIQRTQQEDSAVYLCASSLRGTYEQYFGPGTRLTVT.

The CDR3 region is CASRILNYGYTF. CDR3 in DNA: TGTGCCAGCAGGATACTTAACTATGGCTACACCTTC. This chain joins TRBV7-2 and TRBJ1-2; D ambiguous. Germline CDR1 SGHTA, CDR2 FQGNSA. This CDR3 comprises 12 residues. Trimming stripped 6 bases from V and 1 base from J, with 6 bases between. The complete variable domain, with remaining parts taken from reference TRBV7-2 and TRBJ1-2, reads GAGVSQSPSNKVTEKGKDVELRCDPISGHTALYWYRQSLGQGLEFLIYFQGNSAPDKSGLPSDRFSAERTGGSVSTLTIQRTQQEDSAVYLCASRILNYGYTFGSGTRLTVV.

With regard to this clonotype: A much larger clone lies a single base off, so this may be a read error. This chain joins TRBV12-3 or TRBV12-4 and TRBJ2-5; TRBD2 aligns across 7 bases. The CDR3 consists of 12 residues. The chain's CDR3 is CVSTWGGGTQYF. The CDR3, as DNA: TGTGTCAGCACCTGGGGGGGTGGGACCCAGTACTTC.

This clonotype is classed as large. The chain couples TRBV7-9 to TRBJ2-7, with 9 bases matching TRBD2. The trim removed 6 bases at V and 3 bases at J, leaving 6 bases unmatched. CDR3 size: 14 residues. Germline assignment: CDR1 SEHNR and CDR2 FQNEAQ (reference sequence). In DNA form, the CDR3 reads TGTGCCAGCAGTCCGGGACTAGCAAGCTACGAGCAGTACTTC. Amino acid sequence: CASSPGLASYEQYF.

V usage is TRBV12-3 or TRBV12-4 and J usage is TRBJ2-1; a possible D gene is TRBD2 (6 bases). The V gene lost 4 bases and the J gene lost 0 bases, with 13 bases spanning the gap. The CDR3 spans 16 residues. The CDR3 protein is CASSYIAVSSYNEQFF. In DNA, the CDR3 is TGTGCCAGCAGTTACATAGCGGTTAGCTCCTACAATGAGCAGTTCTTC.

This clonotype occurred a few times. The chain has TRBV20-1 and TRBJ2-7, with D possibly called TRBD1 or TRBD2 (5 bases each). This CDR3 spans 13 amino acids. Trimming cost V 2 bases and J 7 bases, with 15 bases left between them. Germline CDR1 is DFQATT and CDR2 is SNEGSKA (reference sequence). In DNA form, the CDR3 reads TGCAGTGCTAGATATCAGGGCACGGGAGAGCAGTACTTC. Translating it yields CSARYQGTGEQYF.

The V call is TRBV7-3, the J call TRBJ2-5; D not certain. The CDR3 contains 13 residues. V lost 3 bases, J lost 5 bases, and 10 bases lay in between. The germline gives CDR1 SGHTA, CDR2 FQGTGA. The DNA for the CDR3 is TGTGCCAGCAGCTTGGGTACGTCGGAGACCCAGTACTTC. Residues: CASSLGTSETQYF.

The J gene is TRBJ1-6, the V gene TRBV5-1; perhaps TRBD1 as D (5 bases). The V end was cut by 1 base, the J end by 10 bases, with 15 bases between. This CDR3 comprises 15 residues. The germline CDR1 and CDR2 sequences are SGHRS and YFSETQ. The CDR3, as DNA: TGCGCCAGCAGCTTGCTAACACCTCAGGGATCACCCCTCCACTTT. Translation gives CASSLLTPQGSPLHF.

The chain joins TRBV7-2 to TRBJ1-5; TRBD1 matches at 8 bases. V trimming: 1 base; J trimming: 3 bases; junction bases outside the gene matches: 5. The V gene's germline CDR1 is SGHTA and CDR2 FQGNSA. The CDR3 consists of 16 residues. CDR3 nucleotide sequence: TGTGCCAGCAGCTTAGACCGGACAGGGCACAATCAGCCCCAGCATTTT. Amino acid sequence: CASSLDRTGHNQPQHF.

The chain couples TRBV30 to TRBJ1-1; D gene unclear. CDR3 length: 13 amino acids. Trimming left V 4 bases short and J 1 base short, with 10 bases between. Germline V CDR1 and CDR2: GTSNPN, SVGIG (reference sequence). The CDR3 protein is CAWTGGRNTEAFF. CDR3 DNA sequence: TGTGCCTGGACGGGAGGGAGGAACACTGAAGCTTTCTTT.

CDR3 amino acids: CASSEGGSYEQYF. CDR3 coding DNA: TGTGCCAGCAGTGAAGGAGGAAGCTACGAGCAGTACTTC. The V gene is TRBV25-1, the J gene TRBJ2-7, with D tentatively TRBD2 (5 bases). Trimming stripped 2 bases from V and 3 bases from J, with 8 bases between. Looked up from germline, CDR1 is MGHDK and CDR2 is SYGVNS. This CDR3 has 13 residues.

This chain joins TRBV4-1 and TRBJ2-1; D not certain. V lost 4 bases and J 8 bases, leaving 18 bases between the germline ends. Germline V gives CDR1 MGHRA, CDR2 YSYEKL. The CDR3 totals 15 residues. CDR3 sequence: CASSLQPTLVDEQFF. The CDR3 DNA reads TGCGCCAGCAGCCTCCAGCCCACCTTGGTTGATGAGCAGTTCTTC.

This clonotype was seen just once. An end of the junction does not agree with germline; a read error may underlie this. V and J are TRBV5-1 and TRBJ1-5; D may be TRBD1 (6 bases). There are 15 residues in the CDR3. Per the germline V gene, CDR1 is SGHRS and CDR2 is YFSETQ. CDR3 DNA sequence: TGCGCCAGCGGCTTGGGGGCCAGCAGGGGCCAGCCCCAGCATTTT. Its protein product is CASGLGASRGQPQHF.

V usage is TRBV20-1 and J usage is TRBJ2-1; the match to TRBD2 covers 9 bases. V gave up 5 bases and J gave up 0 bases; unmatched junction bases: 2. Germline assignment: CDR1 DFQATT and CDR2 SNEGSKA (reference sequence). The length of the CDR3 is 14 residues. In DNA, the CDR3 is TGCAGTGCTGGTAGCGGGAGCTCCTACAATGAGCAGTTCTTC. Protein sequence: CSAGSGSSYNEQFF.

There are a few counts of this clonotype. The chain joins TRBV9 to TRBJ2-1, with 9 bases lining up with TRBD2. Germline loops: CDR1 SGDLS, CDR2 YYNGEE. Trimming cost V 0 bases and J 9 bases; bases outside gene matches: 10. The CDR3 runs 16 residues. The CDR3 here is CASSVVGREGHCEQFF. The DNA for the CDR3 is TGTGCCAGCAGCGTAGTTGGGCGGGAGGGACATTGTGAGCAGTTCTTC.

V gene TRBV7-2 combines with J gene TRBJ2-2; 12 bases fit TRBD2. CDR3 length: 16 residues. Trimming cost V 4 bases and J 4 bases; bases outside gene matches: 4. Per germline, CDR1 SGHTA and CDR2 FQGNSA. The chain's CDR3 is CASSSGTSGPTGELFF. The CDR3 bases are TGTGCCAGCAGCTCTGGGACTAGCGGGCCCACCGGGGAGCTGTTTTTT. The full variable domain, with the rest looked up from reference TRBV7-2 and TRBJ2-2, is GAGVSQSPSNKVTEKGKDVELRCDPISGHTALYWYRQSLGQGLEFLIYFQGNSAPDKSGLPSDRFSAERTGGSVSTLTIQRTQQEDSAVYLCASSSGTSGPTGELFFGEGSRLTVL.

This clonotype ranks as medium-sized. The chain joins TRBV20-1 to TRBJ2-5; the D gene is possibly TRBD2 (6 bases). CDR1 and CDR2 from the germline V gene are DFQATT and SNEGSKA (reference sequence). The CDR3 is made up of 15 amino acids. Trimming stripped 0 bases from V and 5 bases from J, with 16 bases between. CDR3 region: CSARDRVVAVETQYF. The CDR3 DNA sequence: TGCAGTGCTAGAGATCGGGTAGTAGCGGTGGAGACCCAGTACTTC.

V and J are TRBV20-1 and TRBJ2-1; 14 positions agree with TRBD2. With 6 bases clipped from V and 10 bases from J, the junction kept 14 bases outside the gene matches. Per the germline V gene, CDR1 is DFQATT and CDR2 is SNEGSKA (reference sequence). The CDR3 extends over 16 amino acids. The CDR3 is CSAALETSGRAKEQFF. CDR3 in DNA: TGCAGTGCCGCTCTAGAGACTAGCGGGAGGGCTAAAGAGCAGTTCTTC.

V usage is TRBV12-3 or TRBV12-4 and J usage is TRBJ2-5; the match to TRBD1 covers 8 bases. Trimming cost V 6 bases and J 5 bases; bases outside gene matches: 8. The CDR3 extends over 14 amino acids. The CDR3 DNA sequence: TGTGCCAGCAGCCCCGGACAGGGCAGGGAGACCCAGTACTTC. It is translated as CASSPGQGRETQYF.